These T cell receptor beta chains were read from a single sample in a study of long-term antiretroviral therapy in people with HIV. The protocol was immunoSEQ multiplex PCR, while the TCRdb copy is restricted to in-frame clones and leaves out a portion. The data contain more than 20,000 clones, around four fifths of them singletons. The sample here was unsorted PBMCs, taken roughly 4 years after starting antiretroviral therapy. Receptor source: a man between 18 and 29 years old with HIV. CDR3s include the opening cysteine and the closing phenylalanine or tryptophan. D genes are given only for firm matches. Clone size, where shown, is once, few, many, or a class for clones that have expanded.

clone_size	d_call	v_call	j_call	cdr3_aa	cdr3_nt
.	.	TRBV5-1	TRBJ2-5	CASAAGDYGETQYF	TGCGCCAGCGCCGCAGGGGATTATGGGGAGACCCAGTACTTC
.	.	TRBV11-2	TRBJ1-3	CASSHDIRNTIYF	TGTGCCAGCAGCCACGATATTAGAAACACCATATATTTT
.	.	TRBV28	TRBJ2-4	CASSLSDIQYF	TGTGCCAGCAGTTTATCAGACATTCAGTACTTC
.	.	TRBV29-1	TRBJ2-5	CSVELRAGPQETQYF	TGCAGCGTTGAACTGAGGGCGGGACCCCAAGAGACCCAGTACTTC
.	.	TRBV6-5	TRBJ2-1	CASSYYSGNEQFF	TGTGCCAGCAGTTACTACTCTGGCAATGAGCAGTTCTTC
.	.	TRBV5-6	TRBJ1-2	CASSGTIPWGYTF	TGTGCCAGCAGTGGCACAATTCCGTGGGGCTACACCTTC
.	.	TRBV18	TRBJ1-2	CASSPTTAGGEEIHGYTF	TGTGCCAGCTCACCCACAACCGCCGGAGGGGAAGAGATCCATGGCTACACCTTC
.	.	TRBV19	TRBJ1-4	CASSIDGEEKLFF	TGTGCCAGTAGTATAGATGGTGAAGAAAAACTGTTTTTT
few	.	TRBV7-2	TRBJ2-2	CASSHSTGELFF	TGTGCCAGCAGCCACTCCACCGGGGAGCTGTTTTTT
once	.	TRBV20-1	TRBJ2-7	CSARADEQYF	TGCAGTGCTAGAGCCGATGAGCAGTACTTC
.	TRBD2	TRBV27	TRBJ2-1	CASSLLAGVSNEQFF	TGTGCCAGCAGCCTACTAGCGGGGGTCTCCAATGAGCAGTTCTTC
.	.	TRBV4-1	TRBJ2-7	CASSQEGWINYEQYF	TGCGCCAGCAGCCAAGAGGGATGGATAAACTACGAGCAGTACTTC
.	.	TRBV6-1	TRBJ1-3	CASSVDPWSSGNTIYF	TGTGCCAGCAGTGTGGACCCCTGGAGCTCTGGAAACACCATATATTTT
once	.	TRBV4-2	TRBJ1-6	CASSLVPGHPGGSPLHF	TGTGCCAGCAGCCTCGTACCGGGCCATCCCGGCGGTTCACCCCTCCACTTT
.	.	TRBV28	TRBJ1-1	CASNSLIWNTEAFF	TGTGCCAGCAACTCTTTGATTTGGAACACTGAAGCTTTCTTT
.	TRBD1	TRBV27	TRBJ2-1	CASSWGTAGSYNEQFF	TGTGCCAGCAGTTGGGGGACAGCAGGTTCCTACAATGAGCAGTTCTTC
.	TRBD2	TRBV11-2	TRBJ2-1	CASSLVGTSGGINEQFF	TGTGCCAGCAGCTTAGTTGGGACTAGCGGGGGGATCAATGAGCAGTTCTTC
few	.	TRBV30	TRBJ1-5	CAWSVGAGNQPQHF	TGTGCCTGGAGTGTTGGTGCAGGGAATCAGCCCCAGCATTTT
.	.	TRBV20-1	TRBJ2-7	CSAKQGREQYF	TGCAGTGCCAAACAGGGACGGGAGCAGTACTTC
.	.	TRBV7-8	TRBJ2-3	CASSPTGLENTDTQYF	TGTGCCAGCAGCCCCACCGGATTGGAGAACACAGATACGCAGTATTTT
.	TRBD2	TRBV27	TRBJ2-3	CASSLAGVLDTQYF	TGTGCCAGCAGTTTAGCGGGGGTACTAGATACGCAGTATTTT
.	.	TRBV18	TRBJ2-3	CASSPSVSGGTDTQYF	TGTGCCAGCTCACCGAGTGTTTCGGGGGGCACAGATACGCAGTATTTT
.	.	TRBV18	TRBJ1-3	CASSPPLGTGNTIYF	TGTGCCAGCTCACCACCGCTCGGAACTGGAAACACCATATATTTT
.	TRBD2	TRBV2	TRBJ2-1	CASSEQIGLVPHEQFF	TGTGCCAGCAGTGAACAGATAGGACTAGTACCCCATGAGCAGTTCTTC
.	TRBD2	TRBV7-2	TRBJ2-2	CASRRTSGGTGELFF	TGTGCCAGCAGACGGACTAGCGGGGGCACCGGGGAGCTGTTTTTT
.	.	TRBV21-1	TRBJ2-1	CASSPKQTSSGGAYNEQFF	TGTGCCAGCAGCCCCAAGCAGACTTCTAGCGGGGGGGCCTACAATGAGCAGTTCTTC
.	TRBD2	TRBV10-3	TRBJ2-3	CAISEGGGTSTDTQYF	TGTGCCATCAGTGAGGGCGGGGGGACCAGCACAGATACGCAGTATTTT
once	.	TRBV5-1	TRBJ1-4	CASSLVVSEKLFF	TGCGCCAGCAGCTTGGTAGTCAGTGAAAAACTGTTTTTT
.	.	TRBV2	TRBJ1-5	CASSEGVSKDQPQHF	TGTGCCAGCAGTGAAGGGGTTAGTAAGGATCAGCCCCAGCATTTT
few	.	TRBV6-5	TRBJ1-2	CASSYSGAQGYTF	TGTGCCAGCAGTTACTCTGGAGCTCAGGGCTACACCTTC
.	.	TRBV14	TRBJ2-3	CASSQPSGDTQYF	TGTGCCAGCAGCCAACCTTCAGGGGATACGCAGTATTTT
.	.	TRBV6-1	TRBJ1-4	CASSGPGSPNEKLFF	TGTGCCAGCAGTGGCCCAGGTAGCCCTAATGAAAAACTGTTTTTT
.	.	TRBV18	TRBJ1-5	CASSPGRVGGDQPQHF	TGTGCCAGCTCACCGGGTAGGGTAGGAGGGGATCAGCCCCAGCATTTT
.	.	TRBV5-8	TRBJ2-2	CASSLYGGGELFF	TGTGCCAGCAGCTTGTATGGGGGCGGGGAGCTGTTTTTT
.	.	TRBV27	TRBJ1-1	CASSLRSGSEAFF	TGTGCCAGCAGTTTAAGATCAGGGTCTGAAGCTTTCTTT
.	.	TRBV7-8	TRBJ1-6	CASSLRREANSPLHF	TGTGCCAGCAGCTTAAGAAGGGAGGCTAATTCACCCCTCCACTTT
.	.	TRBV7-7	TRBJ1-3	CASSQLPQLGRQIVSSGNTIYF	TGTGCTAGCAGCCAGCTACCCCAGCTGGGAAGGCAAATAGTTAGCTCTGGAAACACCATATATTTT
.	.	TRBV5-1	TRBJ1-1	CASSTRDLPAEAFF	TGCGCCAGCAGCACCCGGGACCTTCCCGCTGAAGCTTTCTTT
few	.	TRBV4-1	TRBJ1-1	CARTGTLNTEAFF	TGCGCCAGAACCGGGACATTGAACACTGAAGCTTTCTTT
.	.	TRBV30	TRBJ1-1	CAWRQGFYTEAFF	TGTGCCTGGAGACAGGGATTCTACACTGAAGCTTTCTTT
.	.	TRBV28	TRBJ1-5	CASSSQVLLYQPQHF	TGTGCCAGCAGTTCTCAGGTCTTATTATATCAGCCCCAGCATTTT
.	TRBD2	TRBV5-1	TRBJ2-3	CASSRGSSGVADTQYF	TGCGCCAGCAGCCGGGGGTCTAGCGGGGTGGCAGATACGCAGTATTTT
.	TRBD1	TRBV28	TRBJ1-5	CASSTPDRFNQPQHF	TGTGCCAGCAGTACTCCGGACAGGTTTAACCAGCCCCAGCATTTT
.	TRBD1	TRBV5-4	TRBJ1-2	CASSLGQGSNYGYTF	TGTGCCAGCAGCTTAGGACAGGGTTCTAACTATGGCTACACCTTC
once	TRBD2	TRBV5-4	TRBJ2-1	CASSLTGTSYNEQFF	TGTGCCAGCAGCCTAACCGGGACTAGCTACAATGAGCAGTTCTTC
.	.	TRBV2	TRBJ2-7	CASSGALGGAREQYF	TGTGCCAGCAGTGGGGCCTTGGGTGGGGCCCGGGAGCAGTACTTC
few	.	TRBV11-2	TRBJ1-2	CASSPGRDLWGYTF	TGTGCCAGCAGCCCCGGACGAGACTTATGGGGCTACACCTTC
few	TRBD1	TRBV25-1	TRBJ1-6	CASNRGTASPLHF	TGTGCCAGCAATAGGGGGACAGCATCACCCCTCCACTTT
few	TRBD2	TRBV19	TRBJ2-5	CASTPIAGGPETQYF	TGTGCCAGTACCCCAATCGCGGGGGGGCCAGAGACCCAGTACTTC
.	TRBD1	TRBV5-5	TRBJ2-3	CASSPRGQGATDTQYF	TGTGCCAGCAGTCCACGCGGGCAGGGGGCGACAGATACGCAGTATTTT